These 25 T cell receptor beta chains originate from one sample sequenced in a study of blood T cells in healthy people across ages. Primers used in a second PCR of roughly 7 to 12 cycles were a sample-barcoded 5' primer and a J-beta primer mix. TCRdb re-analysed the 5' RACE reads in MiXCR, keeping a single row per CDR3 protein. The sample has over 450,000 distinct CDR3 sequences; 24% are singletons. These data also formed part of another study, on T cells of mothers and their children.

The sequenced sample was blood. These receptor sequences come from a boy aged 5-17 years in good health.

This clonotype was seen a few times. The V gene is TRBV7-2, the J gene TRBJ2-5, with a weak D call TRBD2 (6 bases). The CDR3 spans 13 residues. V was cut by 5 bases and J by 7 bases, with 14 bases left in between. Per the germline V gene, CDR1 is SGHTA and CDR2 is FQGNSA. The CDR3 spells CASSTQDGGTQYF. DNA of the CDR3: TGTGCCAGCAGCACGCAAGACGGGGGGACCCAGTACTTC. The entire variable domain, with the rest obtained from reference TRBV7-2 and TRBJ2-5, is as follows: GAGVSQSPSNKVTEKGKDVELRCDPISGHTALYWYRQSLGQGLEFLIYFQGNSAPDKSGLPSDRFSAERTGGSVSTLTIQRTQQEDSAVYLCASSTQDGGTQYFGPGTRLLVL.

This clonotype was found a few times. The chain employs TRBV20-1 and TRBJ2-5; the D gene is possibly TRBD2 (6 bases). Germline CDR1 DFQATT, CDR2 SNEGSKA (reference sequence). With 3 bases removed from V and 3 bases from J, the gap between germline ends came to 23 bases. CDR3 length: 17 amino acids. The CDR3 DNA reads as TGCAGTGCTAGCCACCGGGGACTCTTACGGTTAGAAGAGACCCAGTACTTC. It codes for CSASHRGLLRLEETQYF.

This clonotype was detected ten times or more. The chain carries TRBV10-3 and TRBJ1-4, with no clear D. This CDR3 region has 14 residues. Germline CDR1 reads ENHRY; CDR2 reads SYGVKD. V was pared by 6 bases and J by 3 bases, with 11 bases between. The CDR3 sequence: CAIRPDTSNEKLFF. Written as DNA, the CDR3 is TGTGCCATCAGACCCGACACTTCTAATGAAAAACTGTTTTTT.

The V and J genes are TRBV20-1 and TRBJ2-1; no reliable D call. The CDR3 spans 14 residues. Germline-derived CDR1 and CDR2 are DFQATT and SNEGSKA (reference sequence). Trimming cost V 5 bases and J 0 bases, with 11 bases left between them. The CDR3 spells CSAATPSSYNEQFF. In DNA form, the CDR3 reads TGCAGTGCTGCGACCCCGAGCTCCTACAATGAGCAGTTCTTC.

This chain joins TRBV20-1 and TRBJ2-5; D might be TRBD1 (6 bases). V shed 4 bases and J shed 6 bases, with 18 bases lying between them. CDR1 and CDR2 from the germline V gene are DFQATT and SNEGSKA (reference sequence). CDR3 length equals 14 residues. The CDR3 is CSATPGHGVQTQYF. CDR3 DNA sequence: TGCAGTGCTACACCGGGACACGGGGTCCAGACCCAGTACTTC.

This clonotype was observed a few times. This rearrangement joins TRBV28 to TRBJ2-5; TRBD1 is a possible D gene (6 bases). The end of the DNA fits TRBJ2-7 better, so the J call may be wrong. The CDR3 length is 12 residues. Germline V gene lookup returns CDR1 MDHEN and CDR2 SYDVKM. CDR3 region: CASRTDVYEQYF. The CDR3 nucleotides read TGTGCCAGTCGGACAGACGTCTACGAGCAGTACTTC.

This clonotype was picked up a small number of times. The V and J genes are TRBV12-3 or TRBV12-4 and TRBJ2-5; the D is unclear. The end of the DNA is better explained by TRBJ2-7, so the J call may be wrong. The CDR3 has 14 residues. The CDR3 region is CASSRTSLHYEQYF. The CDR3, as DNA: TGTGCCAGCAGTAGGACCTCTCTCCACTACGAGCAGTACTTC.

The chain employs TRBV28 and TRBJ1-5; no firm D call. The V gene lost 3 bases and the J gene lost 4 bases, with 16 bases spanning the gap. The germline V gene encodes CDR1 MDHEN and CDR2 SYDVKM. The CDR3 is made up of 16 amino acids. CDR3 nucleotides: TGTGCCAGCAGTTTTGGTTCGGTGCAGTCTAATCAGCCCCAGCATTTT. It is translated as CASSFGSVQSNQPQHF.

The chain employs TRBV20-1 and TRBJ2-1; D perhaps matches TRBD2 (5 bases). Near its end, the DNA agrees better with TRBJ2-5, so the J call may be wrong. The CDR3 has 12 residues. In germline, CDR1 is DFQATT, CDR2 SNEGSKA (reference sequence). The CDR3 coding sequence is TGCAGTGCCGTCCTAGCAAGGGAGACCCAGTACTTC. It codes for CSAVLARETQYF.

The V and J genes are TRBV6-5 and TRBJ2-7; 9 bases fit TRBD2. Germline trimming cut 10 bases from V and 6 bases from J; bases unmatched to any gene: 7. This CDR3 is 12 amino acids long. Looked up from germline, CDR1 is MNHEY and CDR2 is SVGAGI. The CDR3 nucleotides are TGTGCCACTGCGGGAGGGCCCTCCGAGCAGTACTTC. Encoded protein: CATAGGPSEQYF.

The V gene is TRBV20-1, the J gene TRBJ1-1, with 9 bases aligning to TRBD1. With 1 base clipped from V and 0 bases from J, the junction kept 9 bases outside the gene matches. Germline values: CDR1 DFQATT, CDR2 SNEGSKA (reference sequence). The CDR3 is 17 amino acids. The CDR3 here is CSARGQGGRYMNTEAFF. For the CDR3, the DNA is TGCAGTGCTAGAGGACAGGGGGGACGATACATGAACACTGAAGCTTTCTTT.

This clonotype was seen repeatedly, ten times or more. CDR3 sequence: CASSPYLSESNQPQHF. The CDR3 DNA follows: TGTGCCAGCAGCCCGTATTTGAGTGAGAGCAATCAGCCCCAGCATTTT. This chain connects TRBV7-2 to TRBJ1-5; the D is unclear. The germline CDR1 and CDR2 sequences are SGHTA and FQGNSA. The CDR3 loop spans 16 amino acids. Trimming removed 5 bases from V and 1 base from J, with 15 bases in between.

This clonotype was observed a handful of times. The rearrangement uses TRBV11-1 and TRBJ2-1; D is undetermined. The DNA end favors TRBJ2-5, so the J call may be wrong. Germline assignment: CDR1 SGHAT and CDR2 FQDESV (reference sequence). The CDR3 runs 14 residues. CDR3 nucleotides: TGTGCCAGCAGCACTGCCTTCTGGGCGGAGACCCAGTACTTC. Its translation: CASSTAFWAETQYF.

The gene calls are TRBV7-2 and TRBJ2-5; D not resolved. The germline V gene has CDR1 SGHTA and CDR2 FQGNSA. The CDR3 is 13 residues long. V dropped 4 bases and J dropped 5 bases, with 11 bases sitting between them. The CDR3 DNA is TGTGCCAGCAGCTCCCCCATGAACGAGACCCAGTACTTC. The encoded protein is CASSSPMNETQYF.

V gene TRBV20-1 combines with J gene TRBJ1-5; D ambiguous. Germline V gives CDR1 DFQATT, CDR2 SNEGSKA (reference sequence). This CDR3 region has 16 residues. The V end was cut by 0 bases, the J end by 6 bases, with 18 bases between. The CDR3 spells CSARDQIRRGGQPQHF. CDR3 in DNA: TGCAGTGCTAGAGATCAAATAAGACGGGGTGGTCAGCCCCAGCATTTT.

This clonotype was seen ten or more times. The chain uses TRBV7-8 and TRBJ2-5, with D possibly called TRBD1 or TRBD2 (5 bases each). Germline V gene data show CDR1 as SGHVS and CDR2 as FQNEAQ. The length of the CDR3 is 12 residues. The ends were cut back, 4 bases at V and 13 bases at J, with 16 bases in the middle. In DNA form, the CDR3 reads TGTGCCAGCAGCTATGGGGACGATCTCGGGTACTTC. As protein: CASSYGDDLGYF.

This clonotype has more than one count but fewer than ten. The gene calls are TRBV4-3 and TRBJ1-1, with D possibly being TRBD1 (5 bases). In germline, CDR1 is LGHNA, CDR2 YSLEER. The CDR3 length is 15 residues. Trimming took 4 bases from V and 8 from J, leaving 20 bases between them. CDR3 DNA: TGCGCCAGCAGCCCCAGAACGGGACGGCCCGGGGAAGCTTTCTTT. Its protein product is CASSPRTGRPGEAFF.

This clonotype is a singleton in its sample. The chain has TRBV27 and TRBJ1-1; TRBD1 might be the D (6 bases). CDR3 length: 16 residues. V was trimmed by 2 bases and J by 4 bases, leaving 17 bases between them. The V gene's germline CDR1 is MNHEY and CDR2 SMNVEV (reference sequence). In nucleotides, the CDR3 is TGTGCCAGCAGTTTAATCGGGGGCGCGTTGGGCACTGAAGCTTTCTTT. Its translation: CASSLIGGALGTEAFF.

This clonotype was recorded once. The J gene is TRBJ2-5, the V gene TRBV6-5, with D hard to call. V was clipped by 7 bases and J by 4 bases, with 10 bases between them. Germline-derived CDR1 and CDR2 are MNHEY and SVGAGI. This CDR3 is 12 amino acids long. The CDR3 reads CASTTIGETQYF. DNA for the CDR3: TGTGCCAGCACCACGATAGGAGAGACCCAGTACTTC.

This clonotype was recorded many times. The CDR3 DNA reads TGTGCCAGCAGCCCGCTACAGTTGGGGGTTTGGTGGGAGACCCAGTACTTC. As protein: CASSPLQLGVWWETQYF. The genes are TRBV7-8 and TRBJ2-5; D may match TRBD1 or TRBD2 (5 bases each). CDR1 SGHVS and CDR2 FQNEAQ come from the germline V gene. This CDR3 is 17 amino acids long. The ends were cut back, 5 bases at V and 5 bases at J, with 24 bases in the middle.

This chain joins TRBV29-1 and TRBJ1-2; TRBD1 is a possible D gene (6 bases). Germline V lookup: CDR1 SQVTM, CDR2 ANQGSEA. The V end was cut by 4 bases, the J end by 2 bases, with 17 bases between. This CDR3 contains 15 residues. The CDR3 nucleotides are TGCAGCGTTGGATCGCGTTGGGGGGCGAACTATGGCTACACCTTC. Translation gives CSVGSRWGANYGYTF.

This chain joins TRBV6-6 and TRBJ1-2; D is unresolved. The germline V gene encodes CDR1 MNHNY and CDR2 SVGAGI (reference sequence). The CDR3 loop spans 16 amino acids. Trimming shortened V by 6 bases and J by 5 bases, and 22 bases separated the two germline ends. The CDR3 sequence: CASRADFSSRAYGYTF. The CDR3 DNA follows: TGTGCCAGCAGGGCCGACTTTTCTAGTAGGGCATATGGCTACACCTTC.

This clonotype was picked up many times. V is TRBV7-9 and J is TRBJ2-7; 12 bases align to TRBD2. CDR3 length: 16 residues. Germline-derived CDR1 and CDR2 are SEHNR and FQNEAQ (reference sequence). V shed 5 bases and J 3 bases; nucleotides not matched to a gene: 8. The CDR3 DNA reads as TGTGCCAGCAGCGACGAGGTACTAGCGGGGGGCTACGAGCAGTACTTC. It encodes CASSDEVLAGGYEQYF.

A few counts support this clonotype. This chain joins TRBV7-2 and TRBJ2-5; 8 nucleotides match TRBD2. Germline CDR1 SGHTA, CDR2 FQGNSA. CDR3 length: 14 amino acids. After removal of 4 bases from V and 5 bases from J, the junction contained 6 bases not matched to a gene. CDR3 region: CASSSTGGLETQYF. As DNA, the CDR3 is TGTGCCAGCAGCTCCACGGGGGGGCTTGAGACCCAGTACTTC.

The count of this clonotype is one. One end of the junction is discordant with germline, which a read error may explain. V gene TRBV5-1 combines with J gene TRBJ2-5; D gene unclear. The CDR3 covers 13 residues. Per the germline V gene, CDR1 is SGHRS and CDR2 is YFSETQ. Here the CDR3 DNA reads TGCGTCAGCAGCGAGGAGAACCAAGAGACCCAGTACTTC. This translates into CVSSEENQETQYF. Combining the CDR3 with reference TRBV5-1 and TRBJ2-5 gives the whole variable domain KAGVTQTPRYLIKTRGQQVTLSCSPISGHRSVSWYQQTPGQGLQFLFEYFSETQRNKGNFPGRFSGRQFSNSRSEMNVSTLELGDSALYLCVSSEENQETQYFGPGTRLLVL.